This entry features one T cell receptor beta chain sequence. Its cognate antigen is unknown. The data derive from a study of hypomethylating agent response in myelodysplastic syndrome. Across the study: The myelodysplastic syndrome patients comprised about 10 men and a couple of women. With a mean age of around 70 +/- 6 years, patients were most commonly cytogenetically diploid. Overall study results and limits: After treatment, novel clonotypes emerged more in responders, contracted ones more in non-responders. No significant post-treatment change in richness, rarefaction diversity or clonality, across all patients or response groups.

Measured with immunoSEQ multiplex PCR; TCRdb has only the in-frame clones, and not every one. The sample yields about 4,400 clones, roughly 80% seen once. This sequence originates from a human donor with myelodysplastic syndrome. The source material was bone marrow, sampled before or after starting hypomethylating agent treatment for myelodysplastic syndrome (not recorded which).

This CDR3 is CASSIGGSGEQFF. The CDR3 nucleotides read TGTGCCAGTAGTATAGGGGGGAGTGGGGAGCAGTTCTTC. The V gene is TRBV19, the J gene TRBJ2-1; either TRBD1 or TRBD2 may supply D (5 bases each). V lost 1 base to trimming and J lost 10 bases, with 11 bases between them. CDR3 size: 13 residues. Per the germline V gene, CDR1 is LNHDA and CDR2 is SQIVND (reference sequence).